This T cell receptor beta chain was found in a study of blood T cell repertoires in COVID-19. About the study: Sources were T cells, B-cell-depleted T cells, or PBMCs; the material itself was cDNA or gDNA.

TCRdb keeps only in-frame clones here, not all; method: immunoSEQ multiplex PCR. The data contain under 30,000 clones, approximately 81% of them singletons. CDR3 length: 14 residues. Trimming took off 1 base at V and 2 bases at J, with 8 bases between the two ends. Germline CDR1 SGDLS, CDR2 YYNGEE. The sequencing sample was made of peripheral blood. This rearrangement joins TRBV9 to TRBJ2-3; a possible D gene is TRBD2 (5 bases). This receptor was obtained from an older man with active COVID-19. CDR3 protein: CASSVRGTTDTQYF. The CDR3 nucleotides are TGTGCCAGCAGCGTACGGGGAACCACAGATACGCAGTATTTT.